This is a list of T cell receptor beta chains from one sample in a study of cytomegalovirus exposure and HLA in healthy donors. Here immunoSEQ multiplex PCR was the method, and the copy in TCRdb shows in-frame clones only, minus some. The table records about 150,000 clones, approximately 81% of them present only once. Sequenced: PBMCs. The receptors were gathered from a man younger than 35 in good health and CMV-seronegative. Both conserved end residues are part of each CDR3. The order of the fields is clone size, V gene, J gene, D gene, CDR3 DNA, CDR3 protein. A D gene is named only where the DNA matches it firmly. Clone size is shown for a subset of rows, as once, few, many or a class of expanded clone.

>NA|TRBV5-1|TRBJ1-1|NA
TGCGCCAGCAGCGGGGCAGGGGCTAAGATGACTGAAGCTTTCTTT
CASSGAGAKMTEAFF
>NA|TRBV6-6|TRBJ2-1|TRBD2
TGTGCCAGCAGGGGACTAGCCTTAAATGAGCAGTTCTTC
CASRGLALNEQFF
>NA|TRBV5-6|TRBJ2-5|TRBD1
TGTGCCAGCAGCTTGGCCGGGACAGGGGGCTCTAAGACCCAGTACTTC
CASSLAGTGGSKTQYF
>NA|TRBV7-6|TRBJ1-1|NA
TGTGCCAGCAGCTTAATGGGGGGGGAAGCTTTCTTT
CASSLMGGEAFF
>NA|TRBV28|TRBJ2-7|NA
TGTGCCAGCAGTTTTGGAGAAAACGAGCAGTACTTC
CASSFGENEQYF
>NA|TRBV2|TRBJ1-4|TRBD1
TGTGCCAGCAGAACCGGGACAGGGGACGAAAAACTGTTTTTT
CASRTGTGDEKLFF
>few|TRBV6-5|TRBJ2-1|TRBD1
TGTGCCAGCAGTTACCAAGACAGGGGCCCCTACAATGAGCAGTTCTTC
CASSYQDRGPYNEQFF
>NA|TRBV2|TRBJ1-3|TRBD1
TGTGCCAGCACCCAAGACAGGGCGGGAAACACCATATATTTT
CASTQDRAGNTIYF
>NA|TRBV19|TRBJ1-5|NA
TGTGCCAGTAGTATAGGAGGCGGAGCACAGCCCCAGCATTTT
CASSIGGGAQPQHF
>NA|TRBV4-2|TRBJ1-6|NA
TGTGCCAGCGCTGACAGGACGAATTCACCCCTCCACTTT
CASADRTNSPLHF
>NA|TRBV6-6|TRBJ1-1|TRBD1
TGTGCCAGCCTACAGGGGCAGGGGTCGGACACTGAAGCTTTCTTT
CASLQGQGSDTEAFF
>NA|TRBV9|TRBJ2-2|NA
TGTGCCAGCAGCGGACAGACGAACACCGGGGAGCTGTTTTTT
CASSGQTNTGELFF
>NA|TRBV28|TRBJ2-5|NA
TGTGCCAGCAGTTTGGGTCGGGTGGAGACCCAGTACTTC
CASSLGRVETQYF
>NA|TRBV11-2|TRBJ2-3|NA
TGTGCCAGCAGCCTCTTAGGGGGGGCCAGGGGCTTTCAGGATACGCAGTATTTT
CASSLLGGARGFQDTQYF
>NA|TRBV7-3|TRBJ2-1|NA
TGTGCCAGCAGCTTATTGGCTAGTTCTGTTCCTTCGTTCTTC
CASSLLASSVPSFF
>NA|TRBV5-6|TRBJ2-5|TRBD2
TGTGCCAGCAGCTTGCGGGGGGGCCAAGAGACCCAGTACTTC
CASSLRGGQETQYF
>NA|TRBV18|TRBJ2-4|TRBD1
TGTGCCAGCTCACCGAGACAGGGTATCGGGCTTGCCAAAAACATTCAGTACTTC
CASSPRQGIGLAKNIQYF
>NA|TRBV18|TRBJ1-2|TRBD1
TGTGCCAGCTCACCACAGATGGCCCGACAGGGATCAAGTGGCTACACCTTC
CASSPQMARQGSSGYTF
>once|TRBV5-1|TRBJ2-2|NA
TGCGCCAGCAGCTTGCTTAGCGGAGCGAACACCGGGGAGCTGTTTTTT
CASSLLSGANTGELFF
>NA|TRBV5-6|TRBJ2-2|NA
TGTGCCAGCAGCTTGAGGGGGGGCACCGGGGAGCTGTTTTTT
CASSLRGGTGELFF
>NA|TRBV5-4|TRBJ2-2|TRBD1
TGTGCCAGCAGCCCAGGACAGGCCGCGGACACCGGGGAGCTGTTTTTT
CASSPGQAADTGELFF
>NA|TRBV9|TRBJ2-1|NA
TGTGCCAGCAGCGTAGGGGGGGGGCCTAGCAATGAGCAGTTCTTC
CASSVGGGPSNEQFF